This T cell receptor beta chain was obtained from a study of tissue T cells after allogeneic stem cell transplantation. Findings and caveats of the study: In patients and mice, blood and spleen missed much of tissue repertoire. Anatomically similar tissues had similar TCR repertoires within each patient.

The CDR3 length is 12 residues. Germline values: CDR1 SGHSA, CDR2 FRNQAP. Losses at the gene ends were 5 bases for V and 8 bases for J; bases not matched to a gene: 5. Remarks on this clone: Its antigen is unidentified. The germline and genes are mouse ones. From the germline J gene comes the end of the CDR3, since the read stops 1 residue before it.

Time point meaning: mouse harvest day 7 after allogeneic transplant. Tail vein injection delivered 10^7 T-cell-depleted bone marrow cells and 10^6 splenic CD5+ T cells. This mouse GVHD model was MHC-mismatched B6 to BALB/c, profiled day 7 or 14. Survey-depth TCRbeta CDR3 sequencing reported V/J genes and productive frequencies. Sequencing used immunoSEQ multiplex PCR; TCRdb keeps in-frame clones, though not all of them. The sample has around 2,000 clones; about three fifths are singletons. V gene TRBV16 combines with J gene TRBJ1-1; the match to TRBD1 covers 7 bases. Sequencing used spleen. This sequence was found in a female BALB/c mouse given C57BL/6 T cells with graft-versus-host disease after an allogeneic hematopoietic cell transplant. Incomplete CDR3 DNA: TGTGCAAGCAGCCTCACAGGGGCGGAAGTCTTC. It translates to CASSLTGAEVF. The CDR3, in full, reads CASSLTGAEVFF.